Presented here are 30 T cell receptor beta chains from one specimen sequenced in a study of blood T cell repertoires in COVID-19. The table came from immunoSEQ multiplex PCR; TCRdb's copy has only in-frame clones and leaves some out. The sample holds fewer than 50,000 clones, about four fifths seen once. The sequencing input was peripheral blood. The receptors here all came from a man aged 35 to 55 with active or convalescent COVID-19.

The gene calls are TRBV11-1 and TRBJ2-7, with 11 bases aligning to TRBD2. J was trimmed by 7 bases and V by 3 bases; bases with no gene match: 5. The germline V gene encodes CDR1 SGHAT and CDR2 FQDESV (reference sequence). The CDR3 has 14 residues. The CDR3 spells CASSFSGRAEEQYF. Written as DNA, the CDR3 is TGTGCCAGCAGCTTTAGCGGGAGGGCCGAAGAGCAGTACTTC.

The J gene is TRBJ1-1, the V gene TRBV3-1 (or the pseudogene TRBV3-2); no definite D call. Per germline, CDR1 LGHDT and CDR2 YNNKEL (reference sequence). The V end lost 1 base, the J end lost 0 bases, and 6 bases lay between the germline ends. The CDR3 covers 14 residues. CDR3 sequence: CASSQVSVNTEAFF. The DNA of the CDR3 is TGTGCCAGCAGCCAAGTGTCAGTGAACACTGAAGCTTTCTTT.

This sequence joins TRBV5-1 and TRBJ2-7; 8 bases are a match to TRBD2. J lost 5 bases, V lost 4 bases, and 14 bases had no gene match. Germline loops: CDR1 SGHRS, CDR2 YFSETQ. The CDR3 contains 16 residues. As DNA, the CDR3 is TGCGCCAGCAGCCCCAATCTAGCGGGCCTCCCTAACGAGCAGTACTTC. Its protein product is CASSPNLAGLPNEQYF.

V usage is TRBV2 and J usage is TRBJ2-7; 11 bases are a match to TRBD2. V was pared by 0 bases and J by 6 bases, with 1 base of the junction left unmatched. The CDR3 is 14 amino acids. Germline loops: CDR1 SNHLY, CDR2 FYNNEI. CDR3 loop: CASSEALAGGEQYF. The CDR3 coding sequence is TGTGCCAGCAGTGAAGCGCTAGCGGGAGGCGAGCAGTACTTC.

CDR3 in DNA: TGCGCCAGCAGCTCGGACAGGGTATACAATGAGCAGTTCTTC. This encodes CASSSDRVYNEQFF. The chain recombines TRBV5-1 with TRBJ2-1, with 8 bases identical to TRBD1. CDR1 and CDR2 (germline): SGHRS, YFSETQ. V dropped 3 bases and J dropped 4; count of bases not matched to a gene: 3. The CDR3 length is 14 residues.

The rearrangement links TRBV7-2 to TRBJ2-3; 7 positions match TRBD2. Per the germline V gene, CDR1 is SGHTA and CDR2 is FQGNSA. V gave up 5 bases and J gave up 6 bases; unmatched junction bases: 11. The CDR3 loop spans 15 amino acids. The CDR3 reads CASSPGPGGRDTQYF. CDR3 DNA sequence: TGTGCCAGCAGCCCAGGCCCGGGGGGAAGGGATACGCAGTATTTT.

The V and J genes are TRBV4-2 and TRBJ1-3; no clear D. The CDR3 runs to 13 residues. CDR1 is LGHNA, CDR2 YNFKEQ, per germline. Between the trimmed V and J ends, which lost 3 bases and 4 bases, there was a span of 7 bases. The chain's CDR3 is CASSQNRGNTIYF. CDR3 nucleotides: TGTGCCAGCAGCCAGAATCGGGGAAACACCATATATTTT.

This sequence joins TRBV5-4 and TRBJ2-7; TRBD1 matches at 9 bases. J was trimmed by 4 bases and V by 4 bases; bases with no gene match: 6. Germline V gene lookup returns CDR1 SGHNT and CDR2 YYREEE (reference sequence). The CDR3 extends over 14 amino acids. CDR3 region: CASSLGTGLYEQYF. In DNA, the CDR3 is TGTGCCAGCAGCCTAGGGACAGGGTTATACGAGCAGTACTTC.

This clone has a single count. The rearrangement joins TRBV24-1 to TRBJ2-7; 14 bases map to TRBD2. With 4 bases clipped from V and 7 bases from J, the junction kept 5 bases outside the gene matches. This CDR3 is 15 amino acids long. The germline gives CDR1 KGHDR, CDR2 SFDVKD. The CDR3 DNA is TGTGCCACCAGTGACGGGACTAGCGGGAGCCTGGAGCAGTACTTC. This encodes CATSDGTSGSLEQYF.

The gene calls are TRBV5-4 and TRBJ1-1; 7 nucleotides match TRBD1. The CDR3 spans 15 residues. V lost 4 bases and J lost 2; bases outside the gene matches: 8. Per germline, CDR1 SGHNT and CDR2 YYREEE (reference sequence). Written as DNA, the CDR3 is TGTGCCAGCAGCAGGCCGGGACAGACAAACACTGAAGCTTTCTTT. Translation gives CASSRPGQTNTEAFF. The full variable domain, rest sourced from reference TRBV5-4 and TRBJ1-1, is ETGVTQSPTHLIKTRGQQVTLRCSSQSGHNTVSWYQQALGQGPQFIFQYYREEENGRGNFPPRFSGLQFPNYSSELNVNALELDDSALYLCASSRPGQTNTEAFFGQGTRLTVV.

This clone was counted a few times. The chain couples TRBV6-5 to TRBJ1-2; possible D gene TRBD1, 6 bases. CDR1 is MNHEY, CDR2 SVGAGI, per germline. V lost 2 bases and J 7 bases, leaving 8 bases between the germline ends. The CDR3 has 12 amino acids. The DNA of the CDR3 is TGTGCCAGCAGTTACAGGGGGGGTGGCTACACCTTC. This translates into CASSYRGGGYTF.

The CDR3 is CASSLESHEQFF. The DNA for the CDR3 is TGTGCCAGCAGCTTAGAATCTCATGAGCAGTTCTTC. The chain recombines TRBV7-9 with TRBJ2-1; D remains unclear. The CDR3 length is 12 residues. V lost 1 base and J lost 8, with 6 bases in between. The germline gives CDR1 SEHNR, CDR2 FQNEAQ (reference sequence).

The rearrangement links TRBV5-1 to TRBJ1-1; tentative D call: TRBD1 (6 bases). CDR1 and CDR2 (germline): SGHRS, YFSETQ. The CDR3 sequence is 14 residues long. Trimming cost V 2 bases and J 5 bases, with 13 bases left between them. CDR3 in DNA: TGCGCCAGCAGCTTACGAGGCAGGGGTACTGAAGCTTTCTTT. Translated: CASSLRGRGTEAFF.

The chain joins TRBV28 to TRBJ2-3; 12 bases match TRBD2. With 6 bases clipped from V and 0 bases from J, the junction kept 4 bases outside the gene matches. This CDR3 spans 16 amino acids. Germline assignment: CDR1 MDHEN and CDR2 SYDVKM. CDR3 protein: CASRELAGGSTDTQYF. The CDR3, as DNA: TGTGCCAGCAGGGAGCTAGCGGGGGGGAGCACAGATACGCAGTATTTT.

This rearrangement joins TRBV7-2 to TRBJ1-1; D may be TRBD1 (6 bases). Trimming took 4 bases from V and 5 from J, leaving 17 bases between them. The CDR3 sequence is 15 residues long. Germline V gives CDR1 SGHTA, CDR2 FQGNSA. The CDR3 sequence is CASSSRGGARTEAFF. The CDR3, as DNA: TGTGCCAGCAGCTCCAGAGGGGGGGCGAGGACTGAAGCTTTCTTT.

This clone has only one observation. In DNA form, the CDR3 reads TGTGCCAGCAGCTTGGAGGGATCGAACACTGAAGCTTTCTTT. Encoded protein: CASSLEGSNTEAFF. V and J are TRBV7-9 and TRBJ1-1; D is undetermined. V lost 3 bases to trimming and J lost 1 base, with 9 bases between them. The CDR3 is made up of 14 amino acids. Germline lookup yields CDR1 SEHNR and CDR2 FQNEAQ (reference sequence).

The chain uses TRBV3-1 (or the pseudogene TRBV3-2) and TRBJ2-4; 14 bases fit TRBD2. This CDR3 has 17 amino acids. V trimming: 0 bases; J trimming: 8 bases; junction bases outside the gene matches: 6. Per germline, CDR1 LGHDT and CDR2 YNNKEL (reference sequence). For the CDR3, the DNA is TGTGCCAGCAGCCAAGACGCGACTAGCGGGGGGGCGGACATTCAGTACTTC. Translation gives CASSQDATSGGADIQYF.

This chain joins TRBV30 and TRBJ2-3; perhaps TRBD2 as D (6 bases). Germline V gene sequence: CDR1 GTSNPN, CDR2 SVGIG (reference sequence). This CDR3 has 15 amino acids. The V and J ends lost 2 bases and 4 bases respectively, with 16 bases between them. The CDR3 loop is CAWSLRLGYADTQYF. DNA for the CDR3: TGTGCCTGGAGTCTTCGACTAGGTTATGCAGATACGCAGTATTTT.

The chain uses TRBV5-1 and TRBJ2-1, with a possible D match to TRBD2 (6 bases). V lost 7 bases to trimming and J lost 7 bases, with 9 bases between them. CDR3 length equals 11 residues. The germline CDR1 and CDR2 sequences are SGHRS and YFSETQ. The CDR3 sequence is CASPAGNEQFF. CDR3 DNA sequence: TGCGCCAGCCCCGCGGGGAATGAGCAGTTCTTC.

The rearrangement uses TRBV7-2 and TRBJ2-3, with 7 bases lining up with TRBD2. The CDR3 is 16 amino acids. V lost 5 bases and J lost 4; bases outside the gene matches: 12. The germline gives CDR1 SGHTA, CDR2 FQGNSA. The DNA for the CDR3 is TGTGCCAGCAGCCCCACCCAGGGCGGGAGAGCAGATACGCAGTATTTT. This sequence encodes CASSPTQGGRADTQYF.

The chain joins TRBV12-3 or TRBV12-4 to TRBJ2-1; D remains ambiguous. Trimming took off 5 bases at V and 3 bases at J, with 8 bases between the two ends. This CDR3 has 13 residues. Written as DNA, the CDR3 is TGTGCCAGCAGTCTGAGAGGCTACAATGAGCAGTTCTTC. Its translation is CASSLRGYNEQFF.

The chain joins TRBV18 to TRBJ2-1; TRBD1 is a possible D gene (7 bases). The CDR3 runs 12 residues. The germline V gene has CDR1 KGHSH and CDR2 LQKENI. Trimming shortened V by 6 bases and J by 7 bases, and 10 bases separated the two germline ends. The DNA of the CDR3 is TGTGCCAGCTCCCCAGGGGGGAATGAGCAGTTCTTC. Its protein is CASSPGGNEQFF.

This clone is medium-sized. CDR3 region: CASTTGGGNEKLFF. The CDR3 DNA reads TGTGCCAGCACAACAGGGGGTGGGAATGAAAAACTGTTTTTT. The V call is TRBV6-5, the J call TRBJ1-4; 8 bases are a match to TRBD1. V lost 7 bases to trimming and J lost 5 bases; unmatched junction nucleotides: 6. Germline assignment: CDR1 MNHEY and CDR2 SVGAGI. The CDR3 totals 14 residues.

The chain couples TRBV2 to TRBJ1-2, with 8 bases that match TRBD1. Germline CDR1 and CDR2: SNHLY and FYNNEI. V dropped 5 bases and J dropped 8; count of bases not matched to a gene: 1. There are 11 residues in the CDR3. The DNA for the CDR3 is TGTGCCAGCAGTCGGACAGGGGGCTACACCTTC. This translates into CASSRTGGYTF.

CDR3 in DNA: TGTGCCAGCAGCCAAACGACAGGTCGCGGCTACACCTTC. Translation gives CASSQTTGRGYTF. The chain recombines TRBV14 with TRBJ1-2; D may be TRBD1 (6 bases). This CDR3 is built from 13 residues. Germline-derived CDR1 and CDR2 are SGHDN and FVKESK. V gave up 2 bases and J gave up 8 bases, with 12 bases separating them.

This sequence joins TRBV9 and TRBJ2-7; the match to TRBD2 covers 7 bases. This CDR3 region has 16 residues. Germline trimming cut 0 bases from V and 4 bases from J; bases unmatched to any gene: 10. From germline, CDR1 is SGDLS and CDR2 YYNGEE. The CDR3 reads CASSVGRLAESYEQYF. CDR3 DNA sequence: TGTGCCAGCAGCGTAGGTCGGCTAGCGGAGAGTTACGAGCAGTACTTC.

V usage is TRBV5-5 and J usage is TRBJ2-6; D is ambiguous. V dropped 1 base and J dropped 0 bases, with 17 bases sitting between them. Germline CDR1 SGHKS, CDR2 YYEKEE (reference sequence). CDR3 size: 19 residues. The CDR3 DNA reads TGTGCCAGCAGCTTGAGCGCTTTTGGATCTTTCTCTGGGGCCAACGTCCTGACTTTC. Translation gives CASSLSAFGSFSGANVLTF.

The chain couples TRBV10-1 to TRBJ1-1; 8 positions match TRBD1. After removal of 2 bases from V and 4 bases from J, the junction contained 12 bases not matched to a gene. The V gene's germline CDR1 is WNHNN and CDR2 SYGVQD (reference sequence). This CDR3 region has 17 residues. CDR3 sequence: CASSEASSGQGTTEAFF. CDR3 bases: TGCGCCAGCAGTGAGGCATCCTCTGGACAGGGTACCACTGAAGCTTTCTTT.

This sequence joins TRBV19 and TRBJ1-1, with D perhaps TRBD1 (6 bases). CDR1 and CDR2 from the germline V gene are LNHDA and SQIVND (reference sequence). The CDR3 runs 13 residues. V gave up 6 bases and J gave up 3 bases, with 11 bases separating them. The CDR3 bases are TGTGCCAGTAGGGGAACAGGGTACACTGAAGCTTTCTTT. Protein: CASRGTGYTEAFF. The full variable domain, completed using reference TRBV19 and TRBJ1-1, is DGGITQSPKYLFRKEGQNVTLSCEQNLNHDAMYWYRQDPGQGLRLIYYSQIVNDFQKGDIAEGYSVSREKKESFPLTVTSAQKNPTAFYLCASRGTGYTEAFFGQGTRLTVV.

There are a few counts of this clone. V gene TRBV30 combines with J gene TRBJ2-1; D not resolved. V lost 0 bases and J 9 bases, leaving 15 bases between the germline ends. Germline V gene sequence: CDR1 GTSNPN, CDR2 SVGIG (reference sequence). This CDR3 has 14 residues. The CDR3 reads CAWSVSLTRSEQFF. The CDR3 DNA follows: TGTGCCTGGAGTGTAAGCCTCACCCGGAGTGAGCAGTTCTTC.